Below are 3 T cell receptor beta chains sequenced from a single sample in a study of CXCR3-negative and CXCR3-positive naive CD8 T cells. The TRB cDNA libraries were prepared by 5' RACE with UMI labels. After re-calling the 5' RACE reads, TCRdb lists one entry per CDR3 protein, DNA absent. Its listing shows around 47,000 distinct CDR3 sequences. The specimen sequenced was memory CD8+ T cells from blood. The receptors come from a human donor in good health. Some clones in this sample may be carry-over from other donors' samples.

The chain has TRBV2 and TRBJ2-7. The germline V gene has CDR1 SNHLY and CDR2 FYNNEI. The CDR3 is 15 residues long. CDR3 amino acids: CASSEGRTSSYEQYF.

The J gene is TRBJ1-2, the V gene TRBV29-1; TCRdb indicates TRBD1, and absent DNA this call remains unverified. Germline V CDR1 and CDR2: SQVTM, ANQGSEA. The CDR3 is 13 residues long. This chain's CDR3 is CSVEHRGDYGYTF.

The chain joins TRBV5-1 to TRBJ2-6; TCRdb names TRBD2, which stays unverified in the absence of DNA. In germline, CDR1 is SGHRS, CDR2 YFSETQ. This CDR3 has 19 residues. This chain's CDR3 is CASSLAGLAGVSGANVLTF.